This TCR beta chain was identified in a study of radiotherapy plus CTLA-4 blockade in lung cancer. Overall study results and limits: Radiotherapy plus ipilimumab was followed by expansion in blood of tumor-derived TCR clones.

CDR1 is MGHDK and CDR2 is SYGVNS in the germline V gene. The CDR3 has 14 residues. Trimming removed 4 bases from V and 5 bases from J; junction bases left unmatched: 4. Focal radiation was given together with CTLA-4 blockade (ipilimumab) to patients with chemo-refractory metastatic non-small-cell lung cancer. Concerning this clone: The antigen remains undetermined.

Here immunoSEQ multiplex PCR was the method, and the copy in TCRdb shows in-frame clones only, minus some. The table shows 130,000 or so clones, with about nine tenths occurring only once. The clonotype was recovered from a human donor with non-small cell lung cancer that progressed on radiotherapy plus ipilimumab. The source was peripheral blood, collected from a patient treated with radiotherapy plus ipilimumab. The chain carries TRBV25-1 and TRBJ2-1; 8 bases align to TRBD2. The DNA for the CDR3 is TGTGCCAGCAGTGTGGCTAGCGGGCACAATGAGCAGTTCTTC. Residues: CASSVASGHNEQFF.